The 30 T cell receptor beta chains listed next were all sequenced from one sample in a study of T-cell reconstitution after alpha-beta-depleted transplantation in children. Unique molecular identifiers were built into the TCRbeta library. TCRdb processed the PCR reads anew with MiXCR; each CDR3 protein has one entry. The sample lists some 530,000 distinct CDR3 sequences; under 15% were seen once. Material: PBMCs from the stem cell graft donor, obtained from the stem cell graft. The receptors stem from a human donor who donated a stem cell graft to a child with combined immunodeficiency.

The genes are TRBV9 and TRBJ2-1, with 9 bases matching TRBD2. V lost 4 bases, J lost 7 bases, and 9 bases stayed unmatched. From germline, CDR1 is SGDLS and CDR2 YYNGEE. CDR3 length: 15 residues. The DNA of the CDR3 is TGTGCCAGCAGCACTTGGACTAGCGCGAGTAATGAGCAGTTCTTC. Translating gives CASSTWTSASNEQFF. Looking up the rest from reference TRBV9 and TRBJ2-1 gives the full variable domain: DSGVTQTPKHLITATGQRVTLRCSPRSGDLSVYWYQQSLDQGLQFLIQYYNGEERAKGNILERFSAQQFPDLHSELNLSSLELGDSALYFCASSTWTSASNEQFFGPGTRLTVL.

The chain combines TRBV27 with TRBJ2-5, with TRBD1 matching 7 bases. The CDR3 is 14 amino acids. With 3 bases clipped from V and 1 base from J, the junction kept 2 bases outside the gene matches. Germline CDR1 reads MNHEY; CDR2 reads SMNVEV (reference sequence). CDR3 nucleotides: TGTGCCAGCAGTTTCTACAGGGGCCAAGAGACCCAGTACTTC. Its translation: CASSFYRGQETQYF.

This clonotype showed up just a few times. The chain is built from TRBV20-1 and TRBJ2-1, with D perhaps TRBD2 (6 bases). CDR3 length: 15 amino acids. The ends were cut back, 0 bases at V and 4 bases at J, with 13 bases in the middle. Germline CDR1 and CDR2: DFQATT and SNEGSKA (reference sequence). The CDR3 DNA follows: TGCAGTGCTAGAGATCACCGGGACTCTTACAATGAGCAGTTCTTC. Protein sequence: CSARDHRDSYNEQFF.

The sample holds a few counts of this clonotype. This chain uses TRBV5-1 with TRBJ2-2; D not certain. Germline CDR1 and CDR2: SGHRS and YFSETQ. The CDR3 covers 16 residues. Trimming pared 0 bases from V and 2 bases from J, leaving 11 bases between. The CDR3 DNA reads as TGCGCCAGCAGCTTGGACGGACCGGGTAACACCGGGGAGCTGTTTTTT. Translation: CASSLDGPGNTGELFF.

Only one count was recorded for this clonotype. The chain carries TRBV29-1 and TRBJ2-1; D is perhaps TRBD2 (6 bases). Germline V gene sequence: CDR1 SQVTM, CDR2 ANQGSEA. The CDR3 is 21 amino acids. The CDR3 nucleotides are TGCACTGTAACGTCGAGGGGCGGTAGCGGTGGCGGGTGGTCGCCCTACAATGAGCAGTTCTTC. Translating it yields CTVTSRGGSGGGWSPYNEQFF.

The rearrangement links TRBV24-1 to TRBJ2-4, with 7 bases lining up with TRBD2. This CDR3 is built from 13 residues. J gave up 7 bases and V 4 bases, and 3 bases lay outside the gene matches. CDR1 and CDR2 (germline): KGHDR, SFDVKD. Here the CDR3 reads CATSEDGRNIQYF. CDR3 bases: TGTGCCACCAGTGAGGACGGGAGGAACATTCAGTACTTC.

This clonotype was detected a few times. The chain recombines TRBV5-8 with TRBJ2-5, with 7 bases aligning to TRBD1. V trimming: 1 base; J trimming: 5 bases; junction bases outside the gene matches: 8. CDR1 SGHTS and CDR2 YDEGEE come from the germline V gene. The CDR3 runs to 15 residues. The CDR3 coding sequence is TGTGCCAGCAGCTTGAGGGGGCGCCTTGTGGAGACCCAGTACTTC. Translation gives CASSLRGRLVETQYF. Drawing the rest from reference TRBV5-8 and TRBJ2-5, the complete variable domain is EAGVTQSPTHLIKTRGQQATLRCSPISGHTSVYWYQQALGLGLQFLLWYDEGEERNRGNFPPRFSGRQFPNYSSELNVNALELEDSALYLCASSLRGRLVETQYFGPGTRLLVL.

This clonotype was picked up a small number of times. This chain connects TRBV30 to TRBJ2-3; no firm D call. Germline values: CDR1 GTSNPN, CDR2 SVGIG (reference sequence). This CDR3 has 12 residues. V lost 5 bases and J lost 4, with 10 bases in between. CDR3 region: CAWAPWSDTQYF. In DNA, the CDR3 is TGTGCCTGGGCCCCATGGTCAGATACGCAGTATTTT.

This clonotype was found many times. The V gene is TRBV27, the J gene TRBJ2-1; 12 positions match TRBD1. Trimming took 0 bases from V and 7 from J; bases not matched to a gene: 7. CDR1 and CDR2 from the germline V gene are MNHEY and SMNVEV (reference sequence). The CDR3 is made up of 17 amino acids. The CDR3 DNA is TGTGCCAGCAGTTTATCCCCGGGACAGGGGGCGCGGAATGAGCAGTTCTTC. This gives the protein CASSLSPGQGARNEQFF.

This clonotype has at least ten counts. The gene calls are TRBV9 and TRBJ1-1, with D possibly being TRBD1 (5 bases). Germline-derived CDR1 and CDR2 are SGDLS and YYNGEE. The germline V and J ends were trimmed by 2 bases and 3 bases, with 8 bases remaining between them. This CDR3 is built from 13 residues. CDR3 DNA sequence: TGTGCCAGCAGCGTTTCGGGGGACACTGAAGCTTTCTTT. Translating gives CASSVSGDTEAFF.

J is TRBJ2-7 and V is TRBV12-3 or TRBV12-4; 8 bases are shared with TRBD1. Unmatched junction bases numbered 7, after V lost 6 bases and J lost 3 bases. CDR3 length: 14 amino acids. As DNA, the CDR3 is TGTGCCAGCAGCTCCATGACAGGGGACTACGAGCAGTACTTC. As protein: CASSSMTGDYEQYF.

This chain joins TRBV30 and TRBJ1-5; D is perhaps TRBD1 (5 bases). V lost 1 base, J lost 2 bases, and 15 bases lay in between. CDR1 and CDR2 from the germline V gene are GTSNPN and SVGIG (reference sequence). This CDR3 has 16 residues. Written as DNA, the CDR3 is TGTGCCTGGAGTGGGGCTACAGGTCAAGGCAATCAGCCCCAGCATTTT. The encoded protein is CAWSGATGQGNQPQHF.

V usage is TRBV7-2 and J usage is TRBJ2-1; TRBD2 matches 10 bases. Germline lookup yields CDR1 SGHTA and CDR2 FQGNSA. V shed 6 bases, J shed 5 bases, and the junction held 10 bases outside the gene matches. This CDR3 comprises 16 residues. The CDR3 DNA sequence: TGTGCCAGCAGTTCCCAGGCAGGACTAGCGGACAATGAGCAGTTCTTC. Residues: CASSSQAGLADNEQFF.

The V and J genes are TRBV30 and TRBJ2-3, with unresolved D. V was clipped by 2 bases and J by 2 bases, with 11 bases between them. This CDR3 has 14 residues. Germline CDR1 reads GTSNPN; CDR2 reads SVGIG (reference sequence). The CDR3: CAWSRSSNTDTQYF. CDR3 nucleotide sequence: TGTGCCTGGAGTCGGTCATCTAACACAGATACGCAGTATTTT.

This clonotype was counted only a few times. This chain joins TRBV5-1 and TRBJ1-2; no clear D. Between the trimmed V and J ends, which lost 0 bases and 2 bases, there was a span of 11 bases. The CDR3 has 15 amino acids. The germline CDR1 and CDR2 sequences are SGHRS and YFSETQ. The chain's CDR3 is CASSLGPGENYGYTF. The CDR3 DNA is TGCGCCAGCAGCTTGGGGCCAGGCGAAAACTATGGCTACACCTTC. The whole variable domain, remainder taken from reference TRBV5-1 and TRBJ1-2, is KAGVTQTPRYLIKTRGQQVTLSCSPISGHRSVSWYQQTPGQGLQFLFEYFSETQRNKGNFPGRFSGRQFSNSRSEMNVSTLELGDSALYLCASSLGPGENYGYTFGSGTRLTVV.

The rearrangement joins TRBV28 to TRBJ2-7; TRBD1 is a possible D gene (5 bases). Germline CDR1 and CDR2: MDHEN and SYDVKM. The CDR3 sequence is 14 residues long. V lost 7 bases and J lost 4, with 17 bases in between. The CDR3 loop is CASTQNRAGYEQYF. Here the CDR3 DNA reads TGTGCCAGCACTCAAAACCGGGCAGGGTACGAGCAGTACTTC.

The rearrangement joins TRBV11-2 to TRBJ2-5; D remains ambiguous. Germline V CDR1 and CDR2: SGHAT, FQNNGV. V was trimmed by 1 base and J by 9 bases, leaving 15 bases between them. The CDR3 runs 14 residues. As DNA, the CDR3 is TGTGCCAGCAGCTTAGTGGGCCAGCCGTGGGCCCAGTACTTC. Translating gives CASSLVGQPWAQYF.

The sample holds a few counts of this clonotype. The chain combines TRBV27 with TRBJ1-2; maybe TRBD1 (6 bases). The V end was cut by 5 bases, the J end by 0 bases, with 16 bases between. Germline V gene sequence: CDR1 MNHEY, CDR2 SMNVEV (reference sequence). The CDR3 consists of 16 residues. The DNA of the CDR3 is TGTGCCAGCAGTCCCTCTAGGGGACAAGCTAACTATGGCTACACCTTC. Protein sequence: CASSPSRGQANYGYTF.

In its sample, this clonotype was seen many times. V is TRBV5-1 and J is TRBJ2-7, with 8 bases identical to TRBD1. CDR1 is SGHRS, CDR2 YFSETQ, per germline. This CDR3 has 15 residues. Trimming at V came to 3 bases and at J to 5 bases, leaving 10 bases not matched to a gene. The DNA for the CDR3 is TGCGCCAGCAGCTCCCGGACAGGGAAAGGTAACGAGCAGTACTTC. Residues: CASSSRTGKGNEQYF.

A few counts support this clonotype. The J gene is TRBJ2-1, the V gene TRBV12-3 or TRBV12-4, with D tentatively TRBD2 (6 bases). CDR3 size: 15 residues. V lost 6 bases and J 7 bases, leaving 19 bases between the germline ends. This CDR3 reads CASSPRATGSNEQFF. CDR3 nucleotides: TGTGCCAGCAGCCCCCGGGCAACCGGGAGTAATGAGCAGTTCTTC.

This clonotype was counted between two and nine times. The chain carries TRBV2 and TRBJ2-1; the D call may be TRBD1 or TRBD2 (5 bases each). V dropped 8 bases and J dropped 0 bases, with 14 bases sitting between them. Germline-derived CDR1 and CDR2 are SNHLY and FYNNEI. The CDR3 length is 15 residues. Written as DNA, the CDR3 is TGTGCCAGCTTATACGGGACCAGCTCCTACAATGAGCAGTTCTTC. Its translation is CASLYGTSSYNEQFF.

V and J are TRBV7-2 and TRBJ2-6; D may be TRBD2 (6 bases). Looked up from germline, CDR1 is SGHTA and CDR2 is FQGNSA. V lost 5 bases and J 9 bases, leaving 11 bases between the germline ends. The CDR3 runs to 13 residues. The CDR3 DNA sequence: TGTGCCAGCAGCCGCGGGACGGTCAACGTCCTGACTTTC. Its protein is CASSRGTVNVLTF.

The chain uses TRBV9 and TRBJ1-2; 7 bases agree with TRBD1. The CDR3 spans 15 residues. Germline V CDR1 and CDR2: SGDLS, YYNGEE. The ends lost 2 bases at V and 8 bases at J; junction bases unmatched: 12. In DNA form, the CDR3 reads TGTGCCAGCAGCGTTGGACAGGTTCGTCCTGTAGGCTACACCTTC. This sequence encodes CASSVGQVRPVGYTF.

The chain carries TRBV9 and TRBJ1-2; D is perhaps TRBD1 (5 bases). Per the germline V gene, CDR1 is SGDLS and CDR2 is YYNGEE. The V gene lost 5 bases and the J gene lost 0 bases, with 14 bases spanning the gap. The CDR3 consists of 15 residues. In DNA form, the CDR3 reads TGTGCCAGCAGAGAAAGGACGGGACCTAACTATGGCTACACCTTC. This gives the protein CASRERTGPNYGYTF.

The gene calls are TRBV12-3 or TRBV12-4 and TRBJ2-1; 11 bases are shared with TRBD2. The V gene end was trimmed by 7 bases and the J gene end by 4 bases; junction bases not matched to a gene: 6. The CDR3 length is 15 residues. The CDR3 DNA is TGTGCCAGCACCCTGACTAGCGGGATGTACAATGAGCAGTTCTTC. This gives the protein CASTLTSGMYNEQFF.

The V call is TRBV6-4, the J call TRBJ2-1; unclear D gene. The V and J ends lost 4 bases and 6 bases respectively, with 10 bases between them. In germline, CDR1 is MRHNA, CDR2 SNTAGT. The CDR3 runs to 13 residues. CDR3 nucleotides: TGTGCCAGCAGTGCCATAGGCGCCAATGAGCAGTTCTTC. Translating it yields CASSAIGANEQFF.

In this sample, this clonotype turned up a few times. CDR3 in DNA: TGCAGTGCTAGTTCGGGACTCCTCACCGGGGAGCTGTTTTTT. It translates to CSASSGLLTGELFF. The chain combines TRBV20-1 with TRBJ2-2; tentative D call: TRBD2 (6 bases). This CDR3 comprises 14 residues. Germline V gives CDR1 DFQATT, CDR2 SNEGSKA (reference sequence). The V and J ends lost 3 bases and 4 bases respectively, with 12 bases between them.

This chain connects TRBV2 to TRBJ2-5; 7 bases align to TRBD1. The CDR3 sequence is 15 residues long. The germline V gene has CDR1 SNHLY and CDR2 FYNNEI. The trim removed 6 bases at V and 2 bases at J, leaving 9 bases unmatched. This CDR3 reads CASSGLRQGQETQYF. In DNA, the CDR3 is TGTGCCAGCAGCGGACTCCGACAGGGACAAGAGACCCAGTACTTC.

This clonotype was counted at least ten times. The chain uses TRBV12-3 or TRBV12-4 and TRBJ2-2; 7 bases line up with TRBD2. This CDR3 spans 14 amino acids. V lost 6 bases, J lost 6 bases, and 7 bases stayed unmatched. DNA for the CDR3: TGTGCCAGCAGAGGACTAGAGGTGGCCGGGGAGCTGTTTTTT. It specifies CASRGLEVAGELFF.

Only a few counts were recorded for this clonotype. The chain has TRBV6-6 and TRBJ1-1, with D unresolved. This CDR3 is built from 10 residues. The germline V gene has CDR1 MNHNY and CDR2 SVGAGI (reference sequence). The V gene lost 6 bases and the J gene lost 8 bases, with 7 bases spanning the gap. CDR3 protein: CASSGREAFF. The CDR3 DNA is TGTGCCAGCAGCGGGCGCGAAGCTTTCTTT.